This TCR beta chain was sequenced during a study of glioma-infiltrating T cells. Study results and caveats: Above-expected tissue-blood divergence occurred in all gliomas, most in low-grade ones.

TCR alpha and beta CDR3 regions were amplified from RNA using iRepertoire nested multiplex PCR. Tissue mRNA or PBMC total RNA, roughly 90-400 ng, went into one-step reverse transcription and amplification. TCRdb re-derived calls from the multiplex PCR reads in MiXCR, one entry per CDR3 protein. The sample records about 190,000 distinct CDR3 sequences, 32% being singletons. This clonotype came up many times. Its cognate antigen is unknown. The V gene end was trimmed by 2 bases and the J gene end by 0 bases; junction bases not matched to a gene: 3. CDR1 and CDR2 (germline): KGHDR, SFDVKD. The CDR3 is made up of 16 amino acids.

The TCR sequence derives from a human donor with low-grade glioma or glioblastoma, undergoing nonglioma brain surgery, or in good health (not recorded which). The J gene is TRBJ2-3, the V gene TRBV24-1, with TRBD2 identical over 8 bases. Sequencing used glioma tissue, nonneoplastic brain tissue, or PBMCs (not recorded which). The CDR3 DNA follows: TGTGCCACCAGTGATTGCAAGCGGGAGAGCACAGATACGCAGTATTTT. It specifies CATSDCKRESTDTQYF.